This T cell receptor beta chain appears in the sequencing data of a study of CD8 T cells in ankylosing spondylitis. MiXCR, applied by TCRdb to the 5' RACE reads, yields one record per CDR3 protein. Of more than 150,000 distinct CDR3 sequences in the sample, around 13% were seen once. This clonotype was counted a few times. Its ends do not fully match the called genes, so a read error is possible. The CDR3 runs to 13 residues. Germline-derived CDR1 and CDR2 are SGHRS and YFSETQ. The receptor was derived from a male donor with ankylosing spondylitis or in good health (not recorded which). The V and J genes are TRBV5-1 and TRBJ1-2; D gene unclear. The sample taken for sequencing was blood, either unsorted or a sorted T cell fraction (not recorded which). CDR3 sequence: CASSLYSLNGYTF. The CDR3, as DNA: TGCGCCAGCAGCTTGTACAGCTTGAATGGGTACACCTTC. The full variable domain, in which reference TRBV5-1 and TRBJ1-2 provide the parts outside the CDR3, is KAGVTQTPRYLIKTRGQQVTLSCSPISGHRSVSWYQQTPGQGLQFLFEYFSETQRNKGNFPGRFSGRQFSNSRSEMNVSTLELGDSALYLCASSLYSLNGYTFGSGTRLTVV.